This TCR beta chain is from a study of response to subunit inactivated influenza vaccine. Findings of the study overall: That few new T cells are recruited by each seasonal influenza vaccination was the authors' suggestion.

The table lists this clonotype with a count of one. Its antigen is not identified. Each CDR3 protein gets one entry after TCRdb re-called the RT-PCR reads with MiXCR. The table has roughly 700,000 distinct CDR3 sequences, 11% to 15% seen once; the top ten hold 6.5% to 8.5%. The CDR3 has 15 amino acids. CDR1 and CDR2 (germline): KGHSH, LQKENI. V was pared by 6 bases and J by 10 bases, with 22 bases between. The chain carries TRBV18 and TRBJ2-1, with D possibly being TRBD1 (6 bases). The sample here was PBMCs from blood, taken approximately 15 days before vaccination. The receptor was derived from a man aged 50-60 years who received an inactivated influenza vaccine. The CDR3 reads CASSPVVATGSEQFF. The DNA of the CDR3 is TGTGCCAGCTCCCCCGTAGTAGCGACAGGCTCGGAGCAGTTCTTC.